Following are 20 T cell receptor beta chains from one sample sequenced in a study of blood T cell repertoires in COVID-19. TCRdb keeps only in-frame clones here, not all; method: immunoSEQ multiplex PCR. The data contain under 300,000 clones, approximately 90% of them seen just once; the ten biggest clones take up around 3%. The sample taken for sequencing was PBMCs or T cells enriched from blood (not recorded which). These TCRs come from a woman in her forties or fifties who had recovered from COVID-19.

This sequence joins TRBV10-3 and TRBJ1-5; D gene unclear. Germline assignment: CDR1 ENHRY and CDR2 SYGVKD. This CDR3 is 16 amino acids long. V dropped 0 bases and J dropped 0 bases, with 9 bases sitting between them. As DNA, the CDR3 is TGTGCCATCAGTGAGTCGTTTAGCCATAGCAATCAGCCCCAGCATTTT. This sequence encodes CAISESFSHSNQPQHF.

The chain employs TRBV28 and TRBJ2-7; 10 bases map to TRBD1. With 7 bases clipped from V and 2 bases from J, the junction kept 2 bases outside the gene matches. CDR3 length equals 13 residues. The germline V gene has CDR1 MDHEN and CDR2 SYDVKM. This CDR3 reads CASTGQGTYEQYF. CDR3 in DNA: TGTGCCAGCACGGGACAGGGGACCTACGAGCAGTACTTC. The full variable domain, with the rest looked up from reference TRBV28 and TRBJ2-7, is DVKVTQSSRYLVKRTGEKVFLECVQDMDHENMFWYRQDPGLGLRLIYFSYDVKMKEKGDIPEGYSVSREKKERFSLILESASTNQTSMYLCASTGQGTYEQYFGPGTRLTVT.

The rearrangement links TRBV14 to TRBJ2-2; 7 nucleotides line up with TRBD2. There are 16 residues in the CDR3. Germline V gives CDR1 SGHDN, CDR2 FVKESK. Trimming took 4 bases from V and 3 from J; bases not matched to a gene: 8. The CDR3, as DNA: TGTGCCAGCAGCCCTCTTCGCGGGAGTGACACCGGGGAGCTGTTTTTT. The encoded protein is CASSPLRGSDTGELFF. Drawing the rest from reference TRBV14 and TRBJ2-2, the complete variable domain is EAGVTQFPSHSVIEKGQTVTLRCDPISGHDNLYWYRRVMGKEIKFLLHFVKESKQDESGMPNNRFLAERTGGTYSTLKVQPAELEDSGVYFCASSPLRGSDTGELFFGEGSRLTVL.

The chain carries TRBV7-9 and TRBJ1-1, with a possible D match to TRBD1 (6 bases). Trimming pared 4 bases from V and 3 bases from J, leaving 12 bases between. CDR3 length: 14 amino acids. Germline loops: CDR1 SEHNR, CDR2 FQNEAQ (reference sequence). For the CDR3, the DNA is TGTGCCAGCAGCTCCTACAGGGAGCACACTGAAGCTTTCTTT. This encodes CASSSYREHTEAFF.

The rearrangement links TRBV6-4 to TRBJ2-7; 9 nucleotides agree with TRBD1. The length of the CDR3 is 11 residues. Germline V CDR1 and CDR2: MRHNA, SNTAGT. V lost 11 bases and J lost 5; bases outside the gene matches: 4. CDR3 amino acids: CARTGGDEQYF. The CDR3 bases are TGTGCCCGCACAGGGGGCGACGAGCAGTACTTC.

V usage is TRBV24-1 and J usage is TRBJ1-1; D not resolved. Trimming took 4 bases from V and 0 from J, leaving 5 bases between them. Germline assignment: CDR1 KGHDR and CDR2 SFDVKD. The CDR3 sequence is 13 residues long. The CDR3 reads CATSDPMNTEAFF. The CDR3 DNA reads TGTGCCACCAGTGACCCCATGAACACTGAAGCTTTCTTT.

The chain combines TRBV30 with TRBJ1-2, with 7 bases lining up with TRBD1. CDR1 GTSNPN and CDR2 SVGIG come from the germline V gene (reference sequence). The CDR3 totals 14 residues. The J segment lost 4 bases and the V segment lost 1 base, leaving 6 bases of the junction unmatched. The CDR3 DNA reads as TGTGCCTGGAGTGGACAGGGAGTAAGCTATGGCTACACCTTC. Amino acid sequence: CAWSGQGVSYGYTF.

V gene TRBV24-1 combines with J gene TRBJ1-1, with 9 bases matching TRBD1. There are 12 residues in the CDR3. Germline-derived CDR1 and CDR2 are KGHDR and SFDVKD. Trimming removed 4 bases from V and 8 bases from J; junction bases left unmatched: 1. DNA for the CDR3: TGTGCCACCAGTGAGGGACAGGGCGAAGCTTTCTTT. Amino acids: CATSEGQGEAFF.

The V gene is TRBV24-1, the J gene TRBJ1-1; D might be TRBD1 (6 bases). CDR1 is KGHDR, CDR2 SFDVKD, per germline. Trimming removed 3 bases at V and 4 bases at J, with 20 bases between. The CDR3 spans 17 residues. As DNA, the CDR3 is TGTGCCACCAGTGATCCGGACTGGCGGGGGCACTTCACTGAAGCTTTCTTT. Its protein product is CATSDPDWRGHFTEAFF.

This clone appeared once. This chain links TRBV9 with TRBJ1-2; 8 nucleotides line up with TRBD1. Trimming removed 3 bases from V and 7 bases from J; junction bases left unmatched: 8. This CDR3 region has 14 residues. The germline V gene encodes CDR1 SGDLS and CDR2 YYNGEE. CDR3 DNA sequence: TGTGCCAGCAGCGCTTACACAGGGGGAGGTGGCTACACCTTC. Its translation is CASSAYTGGGGYTF.

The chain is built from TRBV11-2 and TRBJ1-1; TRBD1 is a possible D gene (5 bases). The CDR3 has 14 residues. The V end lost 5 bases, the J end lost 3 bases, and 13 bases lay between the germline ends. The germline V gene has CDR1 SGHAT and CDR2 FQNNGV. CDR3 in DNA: TGTGCCAGCAGCCTTGGGGGGTCGTACACTGAAGCTTTCTTT. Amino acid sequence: CASSLGGSYTEAFF.

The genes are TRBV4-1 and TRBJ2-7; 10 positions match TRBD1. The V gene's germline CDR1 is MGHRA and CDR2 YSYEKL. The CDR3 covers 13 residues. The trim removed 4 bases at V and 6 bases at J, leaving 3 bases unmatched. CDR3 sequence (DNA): TGCGCCAGCAGCCTCCGGACAGGGGGCGAGCAGTACTTC. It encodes CASSLRTGGEQYF.

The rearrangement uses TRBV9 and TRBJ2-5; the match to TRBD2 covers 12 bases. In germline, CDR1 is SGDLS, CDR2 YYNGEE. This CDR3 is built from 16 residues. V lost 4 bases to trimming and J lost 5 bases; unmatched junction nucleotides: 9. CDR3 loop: CASSTRLAGESETQYF. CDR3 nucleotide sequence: TGTGCCAGCAGCACCCGACTAGCGGGAGAATCGGAGACCCAGTACTTC.

The CDR3 sequence is CASSPARSNEKLFF. CDR3 DNA: TGTGCCAGTAGCCCCGCCCGGTCTAATGAAAAACTGTTTTTT. V is TRBV19 and J is TRBJ1-4; D call uncertain. CDR1 and CDR2 (germline): LNHDA, SQIVND (reference sequence). V was trimmed by 6 bases and J by 3 bases, leaving 11 bases between them. The CDR3 is 14 amino acids.

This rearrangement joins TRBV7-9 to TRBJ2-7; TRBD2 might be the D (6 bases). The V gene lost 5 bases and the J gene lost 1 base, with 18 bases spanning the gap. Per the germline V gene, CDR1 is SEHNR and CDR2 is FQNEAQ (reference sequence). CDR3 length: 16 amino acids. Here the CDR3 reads CASSPEGGERSYEQYF. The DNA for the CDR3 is TGTGCCAGCAGCCCAGAAGGAGGGGAGAGGTCCTACGAGCAGTACTTC.

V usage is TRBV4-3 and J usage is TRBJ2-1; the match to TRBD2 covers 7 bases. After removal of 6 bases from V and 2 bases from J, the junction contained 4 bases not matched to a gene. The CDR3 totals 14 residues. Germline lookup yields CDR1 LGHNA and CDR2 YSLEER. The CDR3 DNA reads TGCGCCAGCAGACAGGCGGGGGCCTACAATGAGCAGTTCTTC. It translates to CASRQAGAYNEQFF.

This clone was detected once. CDR3 in DNA: TGTGCCACCAGCAGCGCGCAAATAGCGGGAGTCAAAAACATTCAGTACTTC. This gives the protein CATSSAQIAGVKNIQYF. The chain joins TRBV15 to TRBJ2-4, with TRBD2 identical over 9 bases. The CDR3 extends over 17 amino acids. Germline assignment: CDR1 LNHNV and CDR2 YYDKDF (reference sequence). V was pared by 3 bases and J by 3 bases, with 9 bases of the junction left unmatched.

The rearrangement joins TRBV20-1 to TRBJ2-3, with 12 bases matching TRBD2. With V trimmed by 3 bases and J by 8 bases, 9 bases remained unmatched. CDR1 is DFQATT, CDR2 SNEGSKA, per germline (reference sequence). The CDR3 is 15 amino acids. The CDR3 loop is CSASRLAGGPGTQYF. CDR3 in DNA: TGCAGTGCTAGTCGCCTAGCGGGAGGGCCTGGTACGCAGTATTTT.

The CDR3 DNA sequence: TGTGCCAGCAGTTCTTTTACGTCGAGCTCCTACAATGAGCAGTTCTTC. Its translation is CASSSFTSSSYNEQFF. This chain links TRBV28 with TRBJ2-1; the D is unclear. Trimming cost V 4 bases and J 0 bases, with 13 bases left between them. The CDR3 sequence is 16 residues long. Germline V CDR1 and CDR2: MDHEN, SYDVKM.

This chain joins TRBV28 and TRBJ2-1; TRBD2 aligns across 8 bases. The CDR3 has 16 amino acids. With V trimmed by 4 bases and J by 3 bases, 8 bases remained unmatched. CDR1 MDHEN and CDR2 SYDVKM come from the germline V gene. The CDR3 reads CASSYTSGLVYNEQFF. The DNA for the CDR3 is TGTGCCAGCAGTTACACTAGCGGACTAGTCTACAATGAGCAGTTCTTC.